These 11 T cell receptor beta chains were sequenced from one sample in a study of T cells in Graves' hyperthyroidism and ophthalmopathy. The TCR beta CDR3 regions underwent amplification using RNA transcripts as the source. A set of HTBI primers served as the primers for a first-round RT-PCR of the TCR CDR3. Each CDR3 protein is one row after TCRdb ran MiXCR on the multiplex PCR reads. The sample lists hundreds of thousands of distinct CDR3 sequences; 13% to 15% were seen once. Sequenced material: blood. The receptors derive from a woman aged 50 to 60 with Graves' ophthalmopathy.

In its sample, this clonotype was seen many times. V is TRBV20-1 and J is TRBJ2-1; D may be TRBD2 (5 bases). Trimming took off 6 bases at V and 8 bases at J, with 20 bases between the two ends. The CDR3 runs to 14 residues. Looked up from germline, CDR1 is DFQATT and CDR2 is SNEGSKA (reference sequence). CDR3 bases: TGCAGTGCCCGAGGTTCCGGGAAGAGAGATGAGCAGTTCTTC. It encodes CSARGSGKRDEQFF.

The chain links TRBV6-2 or TRBV6-3 to TRBJ2-7; 12 bases line up with TRBD1. This CDR3 is built from 18 residues. V lost 2 bases, J lost 7 bases, and 15 bases stayed unmatched. Germline V lookup: CDR1 MNHEY, CDR2 SVGEGT. In DNA form, the CDR3 reads TGTGCCAGCAGTTACACGCACTCCCGGGACAGGGGGCGGAATGAGCAGTACTTC. This gives the protein CASSYTHSRDRGRNEQYF.

This clonotype showed up many times. The chain links TRBV7-2 to TRBJ2-5, with TRBD2 matching over 10 bases. The ends lost 1 base at V and 6 bases at J; junction bases unmatched: 8. CDR3 length equals 16 residues. Germline V gene lookup returns CDR1 SGHTA and CDR2 FQGNSA. This CDR3 is CASSLEGASGRKTQYF. The CDR3 DNA sequence: TGTGCCAGCAGCTTAGAGGGGGCTAGCGGGAGAAAGACCCAGTACTTC.

This clonotype has a handful of counts. This chain connects TRBV27 to TRBJ2-3; 8 bases map to TRBD2. V lost 5 bases to trimming and J lost 4 bases; unmatched junction nucleotides: 8. The CDR3 is 15 residues long. CDR1 is MNHEY, CDR2 SMNVEV, per germline (reference sequence). The CDR3, as DNA: TGTGCCAGCAGTCCGAGCGGGAGACGGGCAGATACGCAGTATTTT. Protein: CASSPSGRRADTQYF.

V gene TRBV18 combines with J gene TRBJ1-6; D gene unclear. The CDR3 runs to 15 residues. V lost 0 bases to trimming and J lost 9 bases, with 12 bases between them. CDR1 and CDR2 (germline): KGHSH, LQKENI. In DNA, the CDR3 is TGTGCCAGCTCACCACCTGGAAATAACGGTTCACCCCTCCACTTT. Translated, it gives CASSPPGNNGSPLHF.

This clonotype was counted between two and nine times. The chain has TRBV7-3 and TRBJ2-1; 13 nucleotides align to TRBD2. V trimming: 5 bases; J trimming: 7 bases; junction bases outside the gene matches: 11. This CDR3 is built from 17 residues. Germline CDR1 reads SGHTA; CDR2 reads FQGTGA. The CDR3 DNA is TGTGCCAGCAGCCCCGGTTGGACTAGCGGGAGAAAAAATGAGCAGTTCTTC. Its protein is CASSPGWTSGRKNEQFF.

This clonotype appeared many times. The chain has TRBV6-1 and TRBJ2-7; possible D gene TRBD1, 5 bases. Germline values: CDR1 MNHNS, CDR2 SASEGT. The CDR3 is made up of 11 amino acids. V was clipped by 5 bases and J by 7 bases, with 9 bases between them. The CDR3 loop is CASSFNREQYF. CDR3 bases: TGTGCCAGCAGTTTCAACAGGGAGCAGTACTTC.

This clonotype has ten or more counts. This chain links TRBV2 with TRBJ1-5; a weak D match, TRBD1 (6 bases). This CDR3 has 13 residues. The germline CDR1 and CDR2 sequences are SNHLY and FYNNEI. V was shortened by 4 bases and J by 7 bases, with 11 bases between the two germline ends. This CDR3 is CASSAGAGQPQHF. The DNA of the CDR3 is TGTGCCAGCAGTGCAGGGGCCGGGCAGCCCCAGCATTTT. Variable domain in full (rest from reference TRBV2 and TRBJ1-5): EPEVTQTPSHQVTQMGQEVILRCVPISNHLYFYWYRQILGQKVEFLVSFYNNEISEKSEIFDDQFSVERPDGSNFTLKIRSTKLEDSAMYFCASSAGAGQPQHFGDGTRLSIL.

Points on this clonotype: An end of the junction does not agree with germline; a read error may underlie this. The chain carries TRBV28 and TRBJ1-1; D is uncertain. Germline-derived CDR1 and CDR2 are MDHEN and SYDVKM. The CDR3 length is 14 residues. CDR3 sequence: CASSLFRRNTGAFF. CDR3 in DNA: TGTGCCAGCAGTTTATTCCGGAGGAACACTGGAGCTTTCTTT. The entire variable domain, with the rest obtained from reference TRBV28 and TRBJ1-1, is as follows: DVKVTQSSRYLVKRTGEKVFLECVQDMDHENMFWYRQDPGLGLRLIYFSYDVKMKEKGDIPEGYSVSREKKERFSLILESASTNQTSMYLCASSLFRRNTGAFFGQGTRLTVV.

The chain combines TRBV20-1 with TRBJ2-7; D possibly matches TRBD1 or TRBD2 (5 bases each). This CDR3 has 13 residues. Germline lookup yields CDR1 DFQATT and CDR2 SNEGSKA (reference sequence). Trimming cost V 3 bases and J 5 bases, with 14 bases left between them. The chain's CDR3 is CSARPGTEDEQYF. In DNA form, the CDR3 reads TGCAGTGCTAGGCCCGGGACGGAGGACGAGCAGTACTTC.

The V gene is TRBV6-2 or TRBV6-3, the J gene TRBJ2-4, with D perhaps being TRBD1 or TRBD2 (5 bases each). Trimming pared 6 bases from V and 6 bases from J, leaving 15 bases between. Germline V gene lookup returns CDR1 MNHEY and CDR2 SVGEGT. This CDR3 spans 14 amino acids. The CDR3 DNA reads as TGTGCCAGCAGCACCCGGGACCCTGGAAACATTCAGTACTTC. As protein: CASSTRDPGNIQYF.